This T cell receptor (beta chain) was identified during a study of post-analysis software for immune sequencing data. About the research overall: Courses of disease covered relapsing-remitting, secondary progressive and progressive-relapsing multiple sclerosis.

TCR beta libraries were prepared from cDNA with unique molecular identifiers. TCRdb called the PCR reads again in MiXCR, with one record for every CDR3 protein. The sample lists roughly 620,000 distinct CDR3 sequences; 44% were seen once. In this sample, this clonotype turned up a few times. Specimen: blood. The receptor was isolated from a girl aged 10 to 17 with multiple sclerosis.

CDR3 sequence (DNA): TGTGCCAGCTATCGTGGCAGGGACTACGAGCAGTACTTC. Translated, it gives CASYRGRDYEQYF. The rearrangement uses TRBV27 and TRBJ2-7; D may be TRBD1 (5 bases). Germline V gene data show CDR1 as MNHEY and CDR2 as SMNVEV (reference sequence). V gave up 8 bases and J gave up 3 bases, with 14 bases separating them. CDR3 length: 13 amino acids.